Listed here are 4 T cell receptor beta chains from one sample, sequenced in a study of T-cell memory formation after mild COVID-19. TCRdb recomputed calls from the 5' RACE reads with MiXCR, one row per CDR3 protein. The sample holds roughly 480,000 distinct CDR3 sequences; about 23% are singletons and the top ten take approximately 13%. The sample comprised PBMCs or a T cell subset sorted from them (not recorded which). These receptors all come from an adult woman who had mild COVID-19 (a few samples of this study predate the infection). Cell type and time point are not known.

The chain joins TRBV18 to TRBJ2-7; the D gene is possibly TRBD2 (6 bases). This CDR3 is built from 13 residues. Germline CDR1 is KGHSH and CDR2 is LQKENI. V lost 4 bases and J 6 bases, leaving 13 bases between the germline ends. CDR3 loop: CASSLSGGGEQYF. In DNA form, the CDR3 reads TGTGCCAGCTCACTGTCCGGGGGTGGCGAGCAGTACTTC.

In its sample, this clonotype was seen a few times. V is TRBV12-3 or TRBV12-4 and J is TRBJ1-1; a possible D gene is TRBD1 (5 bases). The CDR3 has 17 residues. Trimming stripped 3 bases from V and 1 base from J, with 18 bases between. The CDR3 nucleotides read TGTGCCAGCAGTTTGGCACGTGGGGGGTACGGGAACACTGAAGCTTTCTTT. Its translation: CASSLARGGYGNTEAFF.

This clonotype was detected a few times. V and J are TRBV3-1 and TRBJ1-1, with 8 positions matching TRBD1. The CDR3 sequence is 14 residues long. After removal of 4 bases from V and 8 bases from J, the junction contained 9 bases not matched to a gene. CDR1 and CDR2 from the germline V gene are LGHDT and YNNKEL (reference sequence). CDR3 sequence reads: CASSRRQGSGEAFF. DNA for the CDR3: TGTGCCAGCAGCCGCCGACAGGGGTCCGGGGAAGCTTTCTTT.

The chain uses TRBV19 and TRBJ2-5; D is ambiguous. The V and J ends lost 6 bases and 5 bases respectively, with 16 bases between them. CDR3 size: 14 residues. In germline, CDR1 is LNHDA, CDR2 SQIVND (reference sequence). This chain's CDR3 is CASSHSLGRETQYF. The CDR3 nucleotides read TGTGCCAGTAGCCATAGCCTGGGAAGGGAGACCCAGTACTTC.